Shown below are 14 T cell receptor beta chains from a single sample sequenced in a study of T-cell reconstitution after alpha-beta-depleted transplantation in children. The authors prepared the TCRbeta library with unique molecular identifiers. TCRdb redid the calling of the PCR reads with MiXCR, one entry per CDR3 protein. Of 250,000 to 300,000 distinct CDR3 sequences detected, about a tenth appear once; the ten largest clones hold around 10%. The sample consisted of PBMCs from the stem cell graft donor, taken from the stem cell graft. These receptors were obtained from a human donor who donated a stem cell graft to a child with SCID.

This clonotype was seen only a few times. This rearrangement joins TRBV10-3 to TRBJ1-1; D perhaps matches TRBD1 (6 bases). Germline loops: CDR1 ENHRY, CDR2 SYGVKD. The germline V and J ends were trimmed by 8 bases and 5 bases, with 18 bases remaining between them. The CDR3 has 14 residues. CDR3 nucleotide sequence: TGTGCCATCCAGAGGGACTTGGACAGAACTGAAGCTTTCTTT. The encoded protein is CAIQRDLDRTEAFF.

The chain is built from TRBV12-3 or TRBV12-4 and TRBJ2-3; possibly TRBD1 or TRBD2 for D (5 bases each). Trimming took 1 base from V and 3 from J, leaving 14 bases between them. This CDR3 spans 16 amino acids. CDR3 sequence reads: CASSLVRGPGTDTQYF. CDR3 bases: TGTGCCAGCAGTTTAGTCCGGGGCCCGGGGACAGATACGCAGTATTTT.

The rearrangement links TRBV20-1 to TRBJ1-2; D gene uncertain. The CDR3 has 13 residues. The V and J ends lost 6 bases and 4 bases respectively, with 15 bases between them. Germline lookup yields CDR1 DFQATT and CDR2 SNEGSKA (reference sequence). This chain's CDR3 is CSARIGFPYGYTF. CDR3 DNA: TGCAGTGCCAGGATCGGGTTCCCCTATGGCTACACCTTC.

There are a few counts of this clonotype. The J gene is TRBJ2-5, the V gene TRBV4-1; D ambiguous. The germline V gene has CDR1 MGHRA and CDR2 YSYEKL. Trimming shortened V by 0 bases and J by 3 bases, and 11 bases separated the two germline ends. The CDR3 extends over 15 amino acids. The chain's CDR3 is CASSQDRVVEETQYF. DNA for the CDR3: TGCGCCAGCAGCCAAGATAGGGTAGTGGAAGAGACCCAGTACTTC.

J is TRBJ1-2 and V is TRBV20-1, with 10 bases that match TRBD1. The germline V gene encodes CDR1 DFQATT and CDR2 SNEGSKA (reference sequence). V lost 6 bases, J lost 3 bases, and 13 bases stayed unmatched. This CDR3 is 16 amino acids long. The CDR3 DNA reads as TGCAGTGCCACCGGGACAGGGGACGGAGGGGACTATGGCTACACCTTC. Translating gives CSATGTGDGGDYGYTF.

This clonotype has just a few counts. V is TRBV7-9 and J is TRBJ2-3, with a possible D match to TRBD1 (6 bases). The germline V gene has CDR1 SEHNR and CDR2 FQNEAQ (reference sequence). Trimming removed 5 bases at V and 1 base at J, with 16 bases between. The CDR3 covers 16 residues. The CDR3 loop is CASSLTVGAGTDTQYF. CDR3 nucleotides: TGTGCCAGCAGCCTAACTGTGGGGGCCGGCACAGATACGCAGTATTTT.

This clonotype turned up a few times. The V call is TRBV4-2, the J call TRBJ2-6; unclear D gene. The CDR3 is 17 amino acids. Germline assignment: CDR1 LGHNA and CDR2 YNFKEQ. Between the trimmed V and J ends, which lost 0 bases and 0 bases, there was a span of 9 bases. For the CDR3, the DNA is TGTGCCAGCAGCCAAGAGGTCCTGCTCTCTGGGGCCAACGTCCTGACTTTC. This gives the protein CASSQEVLLSGANVLTF.

This clonotype appeared many times. The chain carries TRBV2 and TRBJ2-7; possibly TRBD1 or TRBD2 for D (5 bases each). Germline CDR1 reads SNHLY; CDR2 reads FYNNEI. This CDR3 spans 12 amino acids. Trimming left V 8 bases short and J 3 bases short, with 11 bases between. The CDR3 DNA is TGTGCCAGCTGGGACGGGAACTACGAGCAGTACTTC. It translates to CASWDGNYEQYF.

This clonotype is categorized as medium-sized (0.01 to 0.1%). V gene TRBV5-1 combines with J gene TRBJ2-1; tentative D call: TRBD1 (6 bases). V was clipped by 3 bases and J by 9 bases, with 19 bases between them. The CDR3 extends over 15 amino acids. Germline V CDR1 and CDR2: SGHRS, YFSETQ. CDR3 DNA sequence: TGCGCCAGCAGCTCCGGACAGTTTAACCCTCCTGAGCAGTTCTTC. This sequence encodes CASSSGQFNPPEQFF.

This clonotype was counted only a few times. This rearrangement joins TRBV5-1 to TRBJ2-1; TRBD2 matches 8 bases. The J segment lost 5 bases and the V segment lost 0 bases, leaving 7 bases of the junction unmatched. Germline V gives CDR1 SGHRS, CDR2 YFSETQ. The CDR3 extends over 16 amino acids. This chain's CDR3 is CASSLARGGPNNEQFF. In DNA form, the CDR3 reads TGCGCCAGCAGCTTGGCGCGCGGGGGGCCCAACAATGAGCAGTTCTTC.

The table lists this clonotype with a few counts. V gene TRBV7-8 combines with J gene TRBJ2-1; the match to TRBD2 covers 10 bases. The germline CDR1 and CDR2 sequences are SGHVS and FQNEAQ. V lost 0 bases and J lost 15; bases outside the gene matches: 8. This CDR3 spans 14 amino acids. CDR3 sequence (DNA): TGTGCCAGCAGCTTAGCGGCTAGCGGGGGTTCTTGGTTCTTC. The encoded protein is CASSLAASGGSWFF.

This clonotype was picked up a small number of times. The genes are TRBV29-1 and TRBJ2-3; 7 positions match TRBD1. This CDR3 spans 13 amino acids. J lost 3 bases, V lost 4 bases, and 4 bases had no gene match. Per the germline V gene, CDR1 is SQVTM and CDR2 is ANQGSEA. CDR3 residues: CSVGEGATDTQYF. CDR3 nucleotide sequence: TGCAGCGTTGGAGAGGGGGCTACAGATACGCAGTATTTT.

J is TRBJ2-7 and V is TRBV5-1, with a possible D match to TRBD1 (5 bases). Germline V gene lookup returns CDR1 SGHRS and CDR2 YFSETQ. The CDR3 runs to 12 residues. With 0 bases removed from V and 5 bases from J, the gap between germline ends came to 6 bases. CDR3 residues: CASSLAQDEQYF. The CDR3 region has the DNA TGCGCCAGCAGCTTGGCACAGGACGAGCAGTACTTC.

This clonotype was observed at least ten times. CDR3 nucleotides: TGCAGCGTTGAAGATGGGAAAGGTCGGGACAGGGAAGCTTTCTTT. It is translated as CSVEDGKGRDREAFF. The chain is built from TRBV29-1 and TRBJ1-1, with 8 nucleotides matching TRBD1. CDR1 SQVTM and CDR2 ANQGSEA come from the germline V gene. The J segment lost 8 bases and the V segment lost 0 bases, leaving 11 bases of the junction unmatched. The CDR3 runs 15 residues.